One sample yielded the 28 T cell receptor beta chains listed below, sequenced in a study of cytotoxic CD8 clonotypes in ibrutinib-treated CLL. Method: immunoSEQ multiplex PCR; TCRdb's copy keeps in-frame clones and lacks some. The sample holds 330,000 or so clones, roughly 71% seen once. The sequenced sample was PBMCs, obtained after 36 months of ibrutinib treatment. These receptors were taken from a human donor with chronic lymphocytic leukemia.

This chain uses TRBV7-2 with TRBJ2-7, with 7 bases aligning to TRBD1. This CDR3 is 15 amino acids long. Trimming removed 3 bases from V and 1 base from J; junction bases left unmatched: 6. Germline CDR1 is SGHTA and CDR2 is FQGNSA. CDR3: CASSFTRDRSYEQYF. The CDR3 region has the DNA TGTGCCAGCAGCTTCACACGGGACAGATCCTACGAGCAGTACTTC.

The chain joins TRBV11-2 to TRBJ2-5, with D possibly being TRBD2 (5 bases). Germline CDR1 reads SGHAT; CDR2 reads FQNNGV. V dropped 1 base and J dropped 3 bases, with 12 bases sitting between them. The CDR3 spans 15 residues. CDR3 in DNA: TGTGCCAGCAGCTTAGGCGGGCGGATTAAAGAGACCCAGTACTTC. Amino acids: CASSLGGRIKETQYF.

This clone has more than one count but fewer than ten. J is TRBJ1-1 and V is TRBV7-8, with a possible D match to TRBD1 (6 bases). The germline V gene encodes CDR1 SGHVS and CDR2 FQNEAQ. CDR3 size: 14 residues. The V gene lost 5 bases and the J gene lost 4 bases, with 14 bases spanning the gap. CDR3 DNA sequence: TGTGCCAGCAGCCACAGGGCGAAGGGCACTGAAGCTTTCTTT. Residues: CASSHRAKGTEAFF.

The chain is built from TRBV19 and TRBJ2-7; 8 bases match TRBD1. The germline gives CDR1 LNHDA, CDR2 SQIVND (reference sequence). V lost 8 bases to trimming and J lost 3 bases; unmatched junction nucleotides: 12. The CDR3 contains 15 residues. The CDR3 coding sequence is TGTGCCAGTCGACCGAGGGCAGGGGGCAGCTACGAGCAGTACTTC. Its translation is CASRPRAGGSYEQYF.

The gene calls are TRBV7-6 and TRBJ2-3; D remains unclear. Germline V lookup: CDR1 SGHVS, CDR2 FNYEAQ. This CDR3 comprises 14 residues. Trimming cost V 4 bases and J 0 bases, with 8 bases left between them. The CDR3 spells CASSSLDSTDTQYF. The CDR3 coding sequence is TGTGCCAGCAGCTCCTTGGACAGCACAGATACGCAGTATTTT.

This clone was picked up a small number of times. This CDR3 is CASSPGQGANSYGYTF. CDR3 DNA: TGTGCCAGCTCACCGGGACAGGGGGCGAATTCATATGGCTACACCTTC. The rearrangement uses TRBV18 and TRBJ1-2; 12 nucleotides align to TRBD1. CDR3 size: 16 residues. Germline CDR1 and CDR2: KGHSH and LQKENI. The trim removed 3 bases at V and 5 bases at J, leaving 7 bases unmatched.

The sample holds a few counts of this clone. The chain has TRBV6-1 and TRBJ2-7; D ambiguous. V was trimmed by 7 bases and J by 2 bases, leaving 9 bases between them. The germline V gene has CDR1 MNHNS and CDR2 SASEGT. The CDR3 runs 12 residues. CDR3 nucleotide sequence: TGTGCCAGCAAGAGGACGACCTACGAGCAGTACTTC. Translated: CASKRTTYEQYF.

In its sample, this clone was seen once. V gene TRBV27 combines with J gene TRBJ1-2; 8 bases align to TRBD1. The germline gives CDR1 MNHEY, CDR2 SMNVEV (reference sequence). The CDR3 extends over 13 amino acids. The J segment lost 7 bases and the V segment lost 5 bases, leaving 6 bases of the junction unmatched. CDR3 DNA sequence: TGTGCCAGCAGTCACGACAGGGGCTCTGGCTACACCTTC. Its protein is CASSHDRGSGYTF.

The chain combines TRBV5-6 with TRBJ2-4; 8 bases match TRBD1. The CDR3 sequence is 16 residues long. V lost 4 bases and J lost 0; bases outside the gene matches: 6. The germline CDR1 and CDR2 sequences are SGHDT and YYEEEE. The CDR3 here is CASSIGQGGAKNIQYF. CDR3 coding DNA: TGTGCCAGCAGCATCGGACAGGGTGGAGCCAAAAACATTCAGTACTTC.

J is TRBJ2-3 and V is TRBV5-1, with 10 bases that match TRBD2. After removal of 1 base from V and 5 bases from J, the junction contained 7 bases not matched to a gene. CDR1 and CDR2 from the germline V gene are SGHRS and YFSETQ. The CDR3 contains 16 residues. CDR3 protein: CASSLIVAGGRDTQYF. In DNA, the CDR3 is TGCGCCAGCAGCTTGATCGTAGCGGGAGGAAGAGATACGCAGTATTTT.

V usage is TRBV9 and J usage is TRBJ2-2; D is uncertain. Germline loops: CDR1 SGDLS, CDR2 YYNGEE. The CDR3 is 13 amino acids. With 3 bases removed from V and 4 bases from J, the gap between germline ends came to 7 bases. The CDR3 sequence: CASSGRLTGELFF. The CDR3 bases are TGTGCCAGCAGCGGGAGACTCACCGGGGAGCTGTTTTTT.

A few counts support this clone. CDR3 DNA sequence: TGTGCCAGCAGCTCGACTGATTCTGGAAACACCATATATTTT. Translated, it gives CASSSTDSGNTIYF. The rearrangement links TRBV7-8 to TRBJ1-3, with D hard to call. With 4 bases removed from V and 1 base from J, the gap between germline ends came to 8 bases. Germline V CDR1 and CDR2: SGHVS, FQNEAQ. The CDR3 extends over 14 amino acids.

The V gene is TRBV5-8, the J gene TRBJ1-1; 9 bases are a match to TRBD1. J gave up 5 bases and V 4 bases, and 9 bases lay outside the gene matches. Germline values: CDR1 SGHTS, CDR2 YDEGEE. The CDR3 is 15 amino acids. The CDR3 reads CASSTRGQGGTEAFF. CDR3 DNA: TGTGCCAGCAGCACTCGGGGACAGGGTGGGACTGAAGCTTTCTTT.

V usage is TRBV28 and J usage is TRBJ1-2; TRBD1 matches at 8 bases. The trim removed 8 bases at V and 3 bases at J, leaving 17 bases unmatched. Germline V gives CDR1 MDHEN, CDR2 SYDVKM. The CDR3 sequence is 17 residues long. The CDR3 here is CASGWDRKGFVYYGYTF. The CDR3 DNA reads as TGTGCCAGCGGTTGGGACAGGAAAGGGTTTGTGTACTATGGCTACACCTTC.

This clone was detected a few times. V usage is TRBV15 and J usage is TRBJ1-1; 9 bases fit TRBD1. This CDR3 has 20 residues. Looked up from germline, CDR1 is LNHNV and CDR2 is YYDKDF (reference sequence). The V segment lost 0 bases and the J segment 0 bases; nucleotides outside the gene matches: 14. CDR3 sequence (DNA): TGTGCCACCAGCAGAGATCTTACGGGGACAGGGTTTGGGGTGAACACTGAAGCTTTCTTT. Amino acid sequence: CATSRDLTGTGFGVNTEAFF.

The chain links TRBV4-3 to TRBJ2-7, with D unresolved. The CDR3 loop spans 12 amino acids. The germline V gene encodes CDR1 LGHNA and CDR2 YSLEER. V was clipped by 4 bases and J by 3 bases, with 7 bases between them. CDR3 nucleotides: TGCGCCAGCAGCCGGGGAAGCTACGAGCAGTACTTC. This sequence encodes CASSRGSYEQYF.

The chain uses TRBV28 and TRBJ2-5, with 11 bases aligning to TRBD1. The germline CDR1 and CDR2 sequences are MDHEN and SYDVKM. V lost 5 bases, J lost 4 bases, and 9 bases stayed unmatched. The CDR3 has 16 amino acids. CDR3 residues: CASSPWTGGLGETQYF. The CDR3, as DNA: TGTGCCAGCAGTCCCTGGACAGGGGGCCTGGGAGAGACCCAGTACTTC.

This clone is a singleton in its sample. The J gene is TRBJ1-2, the V gene TRBV11-2; tentatively, D is TRBD1 (5 bases). There are 14 residues in the CDR3. The V and J ends lost 1 base and 7 bases respectively, with 13 bases between them. The V gene's germline CDR1 is SGHAT and CDR2 FQNNGV. DNA of the CDR3: TGTGCCAGCAGCTTAGTTCCGGGGGTGGGTGGCTACACCTTC. Translating it yields CASSLVPGVGGYTF.

The chain combines TRBV14 with TRBJ1-1, with a weak D call TRBD1 (5 bases). Looked up from germline, CDR1 is SGHDN and CDR2 is FVKESK. The germline V and J ends were trimmed by 2 bases and 4 bases, with 8 bases remaining between them. CDR3 length equals 13 residues. The CDR3 reads CASSQRDRTEAFF. The CDR3 bases are TGTGCCAGCAGCCAACGGGACCGCACTGAAGCTTTCTTT.

This rearrangement joins TRBV5-1 to TRBJ1-6; tentatively, D is TRBD1 (5 bases). Germline CDR1 is SGHRS and CDR2 is YFSETQ. This CDR3 has 14 amino acids. V was clipped by 0 bases and J by 9 bases, with 10 bases between them. In DNA, the CDR3 is TGCGCCAGCAGCTTGGTGCAGGGTGGTTCACCCCTCCACTTT. It encodes CASSLVQGGSPLHF.

Regarding this clone: The same CDR3 can be traced to other DNA sequences in this sample. The chain carries TRBV7-2 and TRBJ1-2; D is uncertain. V lost 1 base to trimming and J lost 0 bases, with 6 bases between them. Per germline, CDR1 SGHTA and CDR2 FQGNSA. This CDR3 is built from 14 residues. The CDR3 region has the DNA TGTGCCAGCAGCTTAGTTGGGTCTAACTATGGCTACACCTTC. Amino acids: CASSLVGSNYGYTF.

The chain recombines TRBV9 with TRBJ2-7, with D uncertain. The CDR3 consists of 15 residues. Trimming took 0 bases from V and 3 from J, leaving 13 bases between them. From germline, CDR1 is SGDLS and CDR2 YYNGEE. The chain's CDR3 is CASSVGEGFDYEQYF. The CDR3 DNA reads as TGTGCCAGCAGCGTAGGTGAAGGGTTTGACTACGAGCAGTACTTC.

This chain joins TRBV5-6 and TRBJ2-7; D may be TRBD2 (6 bases). V was cut by 7 bases and J by 3 bases, with 14 bases left in between. Germline V gives CDR1 SGHDT, CDR2 YYEEEE. The CDR3 length is 13 residues. CDR3 DNA: TGTGCCAGCGCCCCCAGGCGGGGCTACGAGCAGTACTTC. It translates to CASAPRRGYEQYF.

This clone has more than one count but fewer than ten. The chain couples TRBV7-8 to TRBJ2-7; D call uncertain. The CDR3 extends over 12 amino acids. Germline values: CDR1 SGHVS, CDR2 FQNEAQ. V was cut by 5 bases and J by 3 bases, with 8 bases left in between. The CDR3 DNA reads as TGTGCCAGCAGCCCTGCTATCTACGAGCAGTACTTC. Residues: CASSPAIYEQYF.

This clone is a singleton in its sample. Because the CDR3's place on the DNA is in doubt, the DNA is left out and the CDR3 is given as listed by TCRdb. The chain employs TRBV7-5 and TRBJ1-5; the table gives TRBD1 as D, unverified against the DNA. TRBV7-5 is given as a pseudogene. The CDR3 is made up of 15 amino acids, end residues included. The CDR3 region is CVRSLVGQGNQPQHF.

This rearrangement joins TRBV5-5 to TRBJ2-7; D is unresolved. CDR1 and CDR2 from the germline V gene are SGHKS and YYEKEE (reference sequence). This CDR3 has 15 residues. V shed 3 bases and J shed 2 bases, with 15 bases lying between them. The CDR3 here is CASSYQVRVTYEQYF. The CDR3 DNA reads TGTGCCAGCAGCTATCAGGTTAGGGTAACCTACGAGCAGTACTTC. The variable domain in full, with the rest retrieved from reference TRBV5-5 and TRBJ2-7, is DAGVTQSPTHLIKTRGQQVTLRCSPISGHKSVSWYQQVLGQGPQFIFQYYEKEERGRGNFPDRFSARQFPNYSSELNVNALLLGDSALYLCASSYQVRVTYEQYFGPGTRLTVT.

This sequence joins TRBV25-1 and TRBJ2-7, with 7 nucleotides matching TRBD2. Germline CDR1 MGHDK, CDR2 SYGVNS. The CDR3 loop spans 15 amino acids. Trimming at V came to 6 bases and at J to 2 bases, leaving 10 bases not matched to a gene. CDR3 protein: CASSPQGGRTYEQYF. The CDR3 region has the DNA TGTGCCAGCAGCCCCCAGGGCGGGAGAACCTACGAGCAGTACTTC.

The chain links TRBV5-4 to TRBJ2-3, with 7 bases that match TRBD1. V lost 2 bases and J lost 8; bases outside the gene matches: 2. Germline V gene sequence: CDR1 SGHNT, CDR2 YYREEE (reference sequence). The CDR3 has 12 amino acids. The CDR3 reads CASSFYRGTQYF. CDR3 sequence (DNA): TGTGCCAGCAGCTTCTACAGGGGTACGCAGTATTTT.